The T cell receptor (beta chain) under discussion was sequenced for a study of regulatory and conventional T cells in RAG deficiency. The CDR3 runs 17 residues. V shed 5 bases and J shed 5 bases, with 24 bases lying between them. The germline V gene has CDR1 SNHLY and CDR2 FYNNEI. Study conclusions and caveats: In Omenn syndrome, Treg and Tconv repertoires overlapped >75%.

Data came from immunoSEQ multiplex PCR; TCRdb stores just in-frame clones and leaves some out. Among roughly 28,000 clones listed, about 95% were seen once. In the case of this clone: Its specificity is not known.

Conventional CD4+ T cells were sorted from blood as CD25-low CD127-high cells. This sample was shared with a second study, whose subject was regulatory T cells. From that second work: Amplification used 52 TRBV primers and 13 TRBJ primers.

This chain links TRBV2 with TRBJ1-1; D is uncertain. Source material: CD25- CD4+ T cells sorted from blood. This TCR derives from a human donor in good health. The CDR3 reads CASSKLTGLVDGTEAFF. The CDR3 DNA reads TGTGCCAGCAGTAAACTGACGGGTTTAGTGGATGGGACTGAAGCTTTCTTT.